This T cell receptor (beta chain) comes out of a study of vaccination effects on CD4 cells after COVID-19. After expansion with viral peptide pools in the ViraFEST assay, antigen-specific CD4+ T cells were sequenced. Cells that had been cultured for less than 13 days were the source of isolated CD4+ T cells. Their SARS-CoV-2 infection, verified by PCR, occurred between March and December 2020. Clones were sequenced by immunoSEQ multiplex PCR, and TCRdb holds only the in-frame ones, with some missing. The data hold under 60,000 clones, with roughly three quarters observed a single time. Regarding this clone: Its antigen is unknown.

The CDR3 is 16 amino acids. Unmatched junction bases numbered 21, after V lost 10 bases and J lost 7 bases. Germline CDR1 MNHNY, CDR2 SVGAGI (reference sequence). The source material was CD4+ T cells from PBMCs cultured with HIV peptides, sampled before COVID-19 vaccination. Subset indicated: HIV-1 Nef peptide pool negative control/reference culture. This clonotype was obtained from a human donor who had a prior SARS-CoV-2 infection. The chain links TRBV6-6 to TRBJ2-7; 8 bases match TRBD2. CDR3 loop: CATRVESGGYAGEQYF. The CDR3, as DNA: TGTGCCACTCGAGTCGAAAGCGGGGGTTATGCGGGGGAGCAGTACTTC.